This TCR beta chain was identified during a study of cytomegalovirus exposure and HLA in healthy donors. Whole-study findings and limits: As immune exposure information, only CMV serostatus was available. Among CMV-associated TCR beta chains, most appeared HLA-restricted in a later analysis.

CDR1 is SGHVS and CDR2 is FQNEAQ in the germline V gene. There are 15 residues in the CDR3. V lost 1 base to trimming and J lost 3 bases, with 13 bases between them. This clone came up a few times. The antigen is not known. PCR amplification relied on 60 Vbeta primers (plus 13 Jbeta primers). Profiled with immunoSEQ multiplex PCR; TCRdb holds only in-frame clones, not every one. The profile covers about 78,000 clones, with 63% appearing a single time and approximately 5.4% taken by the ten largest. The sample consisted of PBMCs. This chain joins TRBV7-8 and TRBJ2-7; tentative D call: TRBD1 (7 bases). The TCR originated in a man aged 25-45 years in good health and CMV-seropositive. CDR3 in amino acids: CASSLGPGGLYEQYF. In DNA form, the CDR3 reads TGTGCCAGCAGCTTAGGGCCAGGGGGGCTCTACGAGCAGTACTTC.